This T cell receptor beta chain was observed in a study of blood T cell repertoires in COVID-19. Here immunoSEQ multiplex PCR was the method, and the copy in TCRdb shows in-frame clones only, minus some. Here the sample spans around 140,000 clones, about 86% being singletons. CDR1 SNHLY and CDR2 FYNNEI come from the germline V gene. CDR3 length: 16 amino acids. Trimming left V 6 bases short and J 0 bases short, with 14 bases between. The V gene is TRBV2, the J gene TRBJ2-2, with D tentatively TRBD1 (5 bases). The sequencing input was peripheral blood. This clonotype was obtained from a woman aged 60-70 years with acute or convalescent COVID-19. The CDR3 DNA follows: TGTGCCAGCAGGGAAAACAGGTTTACGAACACCGGGGAGCTGTTTTTT. Its translation is CASRENRFTNTGELFF.